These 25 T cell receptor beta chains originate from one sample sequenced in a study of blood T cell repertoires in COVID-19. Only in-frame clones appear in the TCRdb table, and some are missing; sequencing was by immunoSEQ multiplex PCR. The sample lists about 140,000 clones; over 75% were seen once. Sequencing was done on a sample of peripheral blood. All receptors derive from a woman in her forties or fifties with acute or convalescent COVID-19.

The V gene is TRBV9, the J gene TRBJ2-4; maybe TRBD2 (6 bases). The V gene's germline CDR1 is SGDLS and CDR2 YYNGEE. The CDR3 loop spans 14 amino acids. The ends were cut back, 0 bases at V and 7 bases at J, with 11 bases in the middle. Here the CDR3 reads CASSVAGDPNIQYF. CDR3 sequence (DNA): TGTGCCAGCAGCGTAGCGGGAGATCCTAACATTCAGTACTTC. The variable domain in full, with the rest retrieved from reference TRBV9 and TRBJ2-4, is DSGVTQTPKHLITATGQRVTLRCSPRSGDLSVYWYQQSLDQGLQFLIQYYNGEERAKGNILERFSAQQFPDLHSELNLSSLELGDSALYFCASSVAGDPNIQYFGAGTRLSVL.

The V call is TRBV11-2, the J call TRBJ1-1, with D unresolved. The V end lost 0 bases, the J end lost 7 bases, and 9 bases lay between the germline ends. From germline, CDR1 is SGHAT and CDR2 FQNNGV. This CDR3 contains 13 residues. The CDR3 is CASSLEGVIEAFF. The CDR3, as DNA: TGTGCCAGCAGCTTAGAAGGAGTCATTGAAGCTTTCTTT. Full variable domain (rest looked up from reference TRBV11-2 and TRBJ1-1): EAGVAQSPRYKIIEKRQSVAFWCNPISGHATLYWYQQILGQGPKLLIQFQNNGVVDDSQLPKDRFSAERLKGVDSTLKIQPAKLEDSAVYLCASSLEGVIEAFFGQGTRLTVV.

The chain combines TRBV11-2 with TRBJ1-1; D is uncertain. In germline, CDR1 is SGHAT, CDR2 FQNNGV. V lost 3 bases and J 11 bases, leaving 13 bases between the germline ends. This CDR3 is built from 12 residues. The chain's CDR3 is CASSFDAPGAFF. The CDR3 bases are TGTGCCAGCAGCTTCGACGCCCCCGGGGCTTTCTTT.

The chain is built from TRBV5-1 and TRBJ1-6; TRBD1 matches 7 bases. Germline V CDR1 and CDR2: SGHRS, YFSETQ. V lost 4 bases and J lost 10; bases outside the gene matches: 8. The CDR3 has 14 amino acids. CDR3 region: CASSGDSENSPLHF. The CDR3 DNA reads TGCGCCAGCAGCGGGGACAGTGAGAACTCACCCCTCCACTTT.

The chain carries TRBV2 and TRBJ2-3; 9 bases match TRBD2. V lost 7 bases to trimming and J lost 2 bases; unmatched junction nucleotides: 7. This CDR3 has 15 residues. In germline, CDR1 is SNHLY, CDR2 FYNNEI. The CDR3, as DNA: TGTGCCAGCACGCTCGGCGGGGGGGCCACAGATACGCAGTATTTT. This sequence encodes CASTLGGGATDTQYF.

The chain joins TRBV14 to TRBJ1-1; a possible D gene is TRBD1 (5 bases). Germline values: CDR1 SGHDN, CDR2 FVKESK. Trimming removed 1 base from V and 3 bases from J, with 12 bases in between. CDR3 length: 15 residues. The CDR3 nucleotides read TGTGCCAGCAGCCAAGTCAGGGTGGGGTACACTGAAGCTTTCTTT. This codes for CASSQVRVGYTEAFF.

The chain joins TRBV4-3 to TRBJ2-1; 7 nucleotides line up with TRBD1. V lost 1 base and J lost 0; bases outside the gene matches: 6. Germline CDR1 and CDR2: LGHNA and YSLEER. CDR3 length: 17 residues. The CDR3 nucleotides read TGCGCCAGCAGCCAAGGGGTACAGGGGAGCTCCTACAATGAGCAGTTCTTC. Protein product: CASSQGVQGSSYNEQFF.

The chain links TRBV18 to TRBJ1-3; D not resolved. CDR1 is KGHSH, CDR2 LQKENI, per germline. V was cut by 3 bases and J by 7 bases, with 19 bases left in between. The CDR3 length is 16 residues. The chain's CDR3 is CASSPPILKPVNTIYF. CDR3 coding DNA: TGTGCCAGCTCACCTCCGATCCTGAAGCCCGTCAACACCATATATTTT.

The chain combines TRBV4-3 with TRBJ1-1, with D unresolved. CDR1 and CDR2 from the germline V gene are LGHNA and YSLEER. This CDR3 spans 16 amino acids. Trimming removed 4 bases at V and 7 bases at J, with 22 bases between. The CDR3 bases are TGCGCCAGCAGCCTAACCCTGACGAGCCAGTCGGGTGAAGCTTTCTTT. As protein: CASSLTLTSQSGEAFF.

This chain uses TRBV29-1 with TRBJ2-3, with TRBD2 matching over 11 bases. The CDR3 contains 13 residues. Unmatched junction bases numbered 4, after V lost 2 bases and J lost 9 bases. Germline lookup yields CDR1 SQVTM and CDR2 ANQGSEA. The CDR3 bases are TGCAGCGTTGAACCCGGGACTAGCGGAACGCAGTATTTT. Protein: CSVEPGTSGTQYF.

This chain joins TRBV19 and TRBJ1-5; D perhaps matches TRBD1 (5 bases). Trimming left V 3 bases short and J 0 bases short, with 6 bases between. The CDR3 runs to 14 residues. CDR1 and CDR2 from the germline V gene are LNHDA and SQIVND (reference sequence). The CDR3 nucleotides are TGTGCCAGTAGTATCGACAGTAGCAATCAGCCCCAGCATTTT. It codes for CASSIDSSNQPQHF.

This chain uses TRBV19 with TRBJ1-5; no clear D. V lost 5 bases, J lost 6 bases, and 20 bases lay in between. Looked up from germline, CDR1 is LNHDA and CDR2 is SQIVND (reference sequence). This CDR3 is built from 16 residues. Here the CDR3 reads CASSPRSMVGSQPQHF. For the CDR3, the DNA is TGTGCCAGTAGTCCAAGGTCTATGGTTGGGAGTCAGCCCCAGCATTTT.

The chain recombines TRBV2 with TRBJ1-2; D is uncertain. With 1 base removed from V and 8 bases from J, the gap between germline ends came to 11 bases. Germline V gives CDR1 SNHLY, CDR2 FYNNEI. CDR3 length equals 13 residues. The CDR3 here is CASSEDQSGGYTF. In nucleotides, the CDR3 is TGTGCCAGCAGTGAAGACCAGAGCGGGGGCTACACCTTC.

CDR3 in amino acids: CASSADSNNQPQHF. The CDR3, as DNA: TGTGCCAGCAGCGCCGACAGCAACAATCAGCCCCAGCATTTT. The V and J genes are TRBV9 and TRBJ1-5; the D gene is possibly TRBD1 (5 bases). This CDR3 contains 14 residues. V lost 3 bases and J 3 bases, leaving 10 bases between the germline ends. Germline-derived CDR1 and CDR2 are SGDLS and YYNGEE.

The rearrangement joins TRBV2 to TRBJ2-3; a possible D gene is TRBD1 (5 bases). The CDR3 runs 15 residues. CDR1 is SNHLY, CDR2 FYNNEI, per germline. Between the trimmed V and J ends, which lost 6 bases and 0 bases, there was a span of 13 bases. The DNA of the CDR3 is TGTGCCAGCAGGAAACAGGCTACTAGCACAGATACGCAGTATTTT. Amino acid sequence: CASRKQATSTDTQYF.

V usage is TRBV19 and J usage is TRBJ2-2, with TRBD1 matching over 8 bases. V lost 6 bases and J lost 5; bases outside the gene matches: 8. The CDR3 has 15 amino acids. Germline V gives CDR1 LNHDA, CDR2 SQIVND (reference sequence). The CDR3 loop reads CASSDRGGGTGELFF. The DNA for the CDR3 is TGTGCCAGTAGCGACAGGGGTGGTGGGACCGGGGAGCTGTTTTTT.

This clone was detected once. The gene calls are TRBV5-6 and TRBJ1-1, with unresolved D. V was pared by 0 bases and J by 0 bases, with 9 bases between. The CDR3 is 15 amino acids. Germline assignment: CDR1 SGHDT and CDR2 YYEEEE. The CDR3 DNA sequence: TGTGCCAGCAGCTTGGCCCGCGGCATGAACACTGAAGCTTTCTTT. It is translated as CASSLARGMNTEAFF.

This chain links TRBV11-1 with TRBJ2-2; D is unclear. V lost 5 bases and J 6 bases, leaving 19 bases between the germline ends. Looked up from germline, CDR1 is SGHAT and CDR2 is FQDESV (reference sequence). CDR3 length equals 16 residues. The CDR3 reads CASSQGAFANAGELFF. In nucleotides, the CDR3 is TGTGCCAGCAGCCAAGGAGCGTTCGCTAACGCCGGGGAGCTGTTTTTT.

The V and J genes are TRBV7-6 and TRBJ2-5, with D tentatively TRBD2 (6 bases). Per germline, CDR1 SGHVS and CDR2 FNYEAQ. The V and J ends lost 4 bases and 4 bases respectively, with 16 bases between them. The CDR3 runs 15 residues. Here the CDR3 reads CASSSPPGVGETQYF. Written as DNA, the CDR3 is TGTGCCAGCAGCTCCCCACCGGGGGTTGGAGAGACCCAGTACTTC.

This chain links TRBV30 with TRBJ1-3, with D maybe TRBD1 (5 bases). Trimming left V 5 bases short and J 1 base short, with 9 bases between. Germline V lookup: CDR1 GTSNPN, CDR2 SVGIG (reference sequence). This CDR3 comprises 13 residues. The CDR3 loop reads CAWQTGSGNTIYF. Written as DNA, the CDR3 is TGTGCCTGGCAAACAGGTTCTGGAAACACCATATATTTT. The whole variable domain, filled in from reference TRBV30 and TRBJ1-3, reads SQTIHQWPATLVQPVGSPLSLECTVEGTSNPNLYWYRQAAGRGLQLLFYSVGIGQISSEVPQNLSASRPQDRQFILSSKKLLLSDSGFYLCAWQTGSGNTIYFGEGSWLTVV.

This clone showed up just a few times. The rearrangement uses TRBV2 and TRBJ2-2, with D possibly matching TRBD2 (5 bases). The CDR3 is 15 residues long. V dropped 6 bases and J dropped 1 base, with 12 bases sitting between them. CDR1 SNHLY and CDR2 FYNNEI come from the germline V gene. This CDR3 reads CASREATQNTGELFF. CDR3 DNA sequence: TGTGCCAGCAGGGAGGCCACCCAGAACACCGGGGAGCTGTTTTTT.

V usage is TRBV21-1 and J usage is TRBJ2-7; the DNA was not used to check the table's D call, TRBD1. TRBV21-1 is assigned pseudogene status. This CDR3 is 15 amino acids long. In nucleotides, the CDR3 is TGTGCCAGCAGCAAGACAGGGCCAAGCTCCTACGAGCAGTACTTC. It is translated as CASSKTGPSSYEQYF.

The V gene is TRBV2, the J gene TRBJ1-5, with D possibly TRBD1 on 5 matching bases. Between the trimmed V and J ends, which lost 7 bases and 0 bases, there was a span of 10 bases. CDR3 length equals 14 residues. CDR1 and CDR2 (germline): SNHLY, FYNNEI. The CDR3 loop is CASTGRDSNQPQHF. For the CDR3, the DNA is TGTGCCAGCACAGGGCGGGATAGCAATCAGCCCCAGCATTTT. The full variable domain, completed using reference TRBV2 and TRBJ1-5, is EPEVTQTPSHQVTQMGQEVILRCVPISNHLYFYWYRQILGQKVEFLVSFYNNEISEKSEIFDDQFSVERPDGSNFTLKIRSTKLEDSAMYFCASTGRDSNQPQHFGDGTRLSIL.

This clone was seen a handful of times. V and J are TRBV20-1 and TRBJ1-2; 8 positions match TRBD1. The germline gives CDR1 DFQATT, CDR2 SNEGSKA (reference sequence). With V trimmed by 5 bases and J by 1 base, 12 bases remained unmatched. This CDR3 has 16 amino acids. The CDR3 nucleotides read TGCAGTGCTCGTGGACAGGGTGGGCCAATTAACTATGGCTACACCTTC. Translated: CSARGQGGPINYGYTF.

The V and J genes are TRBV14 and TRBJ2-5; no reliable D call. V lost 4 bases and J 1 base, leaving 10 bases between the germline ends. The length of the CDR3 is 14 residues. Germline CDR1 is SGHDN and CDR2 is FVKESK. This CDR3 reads CASSLLSLQETQYF. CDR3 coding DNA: TGTGCCAGCAGCCTCCTGAGCCTCCAAGAGACCCAGTACTTC.